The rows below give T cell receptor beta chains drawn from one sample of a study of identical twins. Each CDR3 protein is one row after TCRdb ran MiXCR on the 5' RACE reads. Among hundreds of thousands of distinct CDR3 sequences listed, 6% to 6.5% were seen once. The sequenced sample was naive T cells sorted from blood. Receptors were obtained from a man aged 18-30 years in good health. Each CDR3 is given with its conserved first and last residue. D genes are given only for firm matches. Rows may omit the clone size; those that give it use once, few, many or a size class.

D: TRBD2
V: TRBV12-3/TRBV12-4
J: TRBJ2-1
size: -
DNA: TGTGCCAGCAGTCTCTCGACTAGCGGACACTACAATGAGCAGTTCTTC
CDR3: CASSLSTSGHYNEQFF

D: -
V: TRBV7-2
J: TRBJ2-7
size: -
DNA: TGTGCCAGCAGCTTCTCTTGGGCTAGCGCCCTCTCCTACGAGCAGTACTTC
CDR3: CASSFSWASALSYEQYF

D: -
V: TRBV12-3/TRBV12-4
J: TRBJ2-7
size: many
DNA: TGTGCCAGCAGTTTAGCAGGGGGTTCTTTCGGGCAGTACTTC
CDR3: CASSLAGGSFGQYF

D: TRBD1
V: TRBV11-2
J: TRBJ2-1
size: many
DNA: TGTGCCAGCAGCTTAACAGGGGACTACAATGAGCAGTTCTTC
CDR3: CASSLTGDYNEQFF

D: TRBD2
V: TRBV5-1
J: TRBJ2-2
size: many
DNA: TGCGCCAGCAGACTACTAGCGGGAGGGCCGAACACCGGGGAGCTGTTTTTT
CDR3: CASRLLAGGPNTGELFF

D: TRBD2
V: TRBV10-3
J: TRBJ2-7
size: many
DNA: TGTGCCATCAGTGGGAGGGGACTAGTGGTCGAGCAGTACTTC
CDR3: CAISGRGLVVEQYF

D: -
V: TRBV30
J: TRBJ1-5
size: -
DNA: TGTGCCTGGACCGCGATGGGGACCGGTCAGCCCCAGCATTTT
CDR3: CAWTAMGTGQPQHF

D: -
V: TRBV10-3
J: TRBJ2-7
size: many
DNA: TGTGCCATCAGTGATACTGCTACCTCCTACGAGCAGTACTTC
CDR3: CAISDTATSYEQYF

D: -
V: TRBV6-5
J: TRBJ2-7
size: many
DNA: TGTGCCAGCAGTTACTCATGGAGCTTGCTTTCCAACGAGCAGTACTTC
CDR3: CASSYSWSLLSNEQYF

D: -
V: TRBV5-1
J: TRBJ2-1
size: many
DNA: TGCGCCAGCAGCGAGGGTTACAATGAGCAGTTCTTC
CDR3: CASSEGYNEQFF

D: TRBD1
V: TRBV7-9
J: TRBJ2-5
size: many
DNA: TGTGCCAGCAGCCCACGGGACAGCCAAGAGACCCAGTACTTC
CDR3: CASSPRDSQETQYF

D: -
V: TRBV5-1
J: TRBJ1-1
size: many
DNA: TGCGCCAGCGGTGCGGGACATTTGATGAACACTGAAGCTTTCTTT
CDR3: CASGAGHLMNTEAFF

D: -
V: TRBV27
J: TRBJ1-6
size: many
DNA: TGTGCCAGCAGAGAGCTGGGGTCGGTCAGATCACCCCTCCACTTT
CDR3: CASRELGSVRSPLHF

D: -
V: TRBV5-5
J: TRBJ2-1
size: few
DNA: TGTGCCAGCAGCTTGGCCCCTAGCGTCAATGAGCAGCTCTTC
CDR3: CASSLAPSVNEQLF

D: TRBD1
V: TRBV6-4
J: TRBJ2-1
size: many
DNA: TGTGCCAGCAGTGACTCCTACAGGGGAAGCTCTTACAATGAGCAGTTCTTC
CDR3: CASSDSYRGSSYNEQFF

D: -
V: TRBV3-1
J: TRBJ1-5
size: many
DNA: TGTGCCAGCAGCCAGGCGGGGGGCAATCAGCCCCAGCATTTT
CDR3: CASSQAGGNQPQHF

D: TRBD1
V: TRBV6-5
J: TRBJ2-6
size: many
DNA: TGTGCCAGCAGTTACGGATTACAGGGGCCTCACTCTGGGGCCAACGTCCTGACTTTC
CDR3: CASSYGLQGPHSGANVLTF

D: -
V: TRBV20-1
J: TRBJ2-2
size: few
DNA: TGCAGTGCTGAGATCGGGACACACAACACCGGGGAGCTGTTTTTT
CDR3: CSAEIGTHNTGELFF

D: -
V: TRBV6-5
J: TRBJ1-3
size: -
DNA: TGTGCCAGCAGTTACGACGCCCCGGGGGCGCGGGGAAACACCATATATTTT
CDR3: CASSYDAPGARGNTIYF

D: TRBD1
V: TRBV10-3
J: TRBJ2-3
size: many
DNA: TGTGCCATCAGTCCGCGGACAGGATTCACAGATACGCAGTATTTT
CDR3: CAISPRTGFTDTQYF

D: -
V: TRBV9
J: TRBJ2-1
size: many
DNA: TGTGCCAGCAGCGTTCGCGGACAGCACAATGAGCAGTTCTTC
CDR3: CASSVRGQHNEQFF

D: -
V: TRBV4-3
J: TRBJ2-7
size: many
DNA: TGCGCCAGCAGCCAAGATATCTTCCCGGTTGGGTACGAGCAGTACTTC
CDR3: CASSQDIFPVGYEQYF

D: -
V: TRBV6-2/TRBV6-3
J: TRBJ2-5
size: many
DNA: TGTGCCAGCAGTTACCGCCCGGGACAAGAGACCCAGTACTTC
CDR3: CASSYRPGQETQYF

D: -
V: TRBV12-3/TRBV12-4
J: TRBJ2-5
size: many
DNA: TGTGCCAGCAGTTTCAGTTCTAACCAAGAGACCCAGTACTTC
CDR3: CASSFSSNQETQYF

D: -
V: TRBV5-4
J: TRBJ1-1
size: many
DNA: TGTGCCAGCAGCTTTCCGACGGGGGCTAACACTGAAGCTTTCTTT
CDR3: CASSFPTGANTEAFF

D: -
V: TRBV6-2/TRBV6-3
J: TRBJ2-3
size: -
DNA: TGTGCCAGCAGTTACGAGGGCAGCCTCAGCACAGATACGCAGTATTTT
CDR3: CASSYEGSLSTDTQYF

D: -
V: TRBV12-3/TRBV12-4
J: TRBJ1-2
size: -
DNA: TGTGCCAGCAGCAAGGAAGGGGATCCCTATGGCTACACCTTC
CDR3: CASSKEGDPYGYTF